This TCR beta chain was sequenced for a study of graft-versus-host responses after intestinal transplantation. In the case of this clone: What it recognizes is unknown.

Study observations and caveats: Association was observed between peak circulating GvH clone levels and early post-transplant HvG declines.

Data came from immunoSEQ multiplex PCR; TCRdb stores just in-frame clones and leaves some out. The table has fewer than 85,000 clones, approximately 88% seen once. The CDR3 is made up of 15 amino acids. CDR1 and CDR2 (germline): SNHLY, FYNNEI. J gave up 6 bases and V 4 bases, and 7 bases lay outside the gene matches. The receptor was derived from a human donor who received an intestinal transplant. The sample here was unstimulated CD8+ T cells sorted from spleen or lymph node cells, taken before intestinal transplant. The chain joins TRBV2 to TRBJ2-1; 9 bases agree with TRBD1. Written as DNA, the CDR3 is TGTGCCAGCAGTGGGGGACAGGGACCCTCCAATGAGCAGTTCTTC. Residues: CASSGGQGPSNEQFF.